In this sample, the clone carrying this TCR beta chain turned up many times. PBMCs stemmed from about 9.7 ml fresh peripheral blood. The sample comes from a study of T cells in Graves' hyperthyroidism and ophthalmopathy. In the study overall: At the time of initial diagnosis and before any treatment, peripheral blood was collected.

RNA transcripts served as the template for amplifying TCR beta CDR3 regions. The study used the HTBI primer set for a first-round RT-PCR of the TCR CDR3. TCRdb reprocessed the multiplex PCR reads via MiXCR and lists one record per CDR3 protein. The sample consists of approximately 600,000 distinct CDR3 sequences, approximately 14% of them appearing once. The specimen sequenced was blood. The clonotype originates from a woman aged 18-29 years with Graves' ophthalmopathy.

The DNA of the CDR3 is TGTGCCAGCAGCCGTCGGGAGGGCCACTACAATGAGCAGTTCTTC. Protein product: CASSRREGHYNEQFF. The V gene is TRBV7-9, the J gene TRBJ2-1; TRBD2 matches at 8 bases. V lost 5 bases and J lost 3; bases outside the gene matches: 6. This CDR3 has 15 amino acids. From germline, CDR1 is SEHNR and CDR2 FQNEAQ (reference sequence).